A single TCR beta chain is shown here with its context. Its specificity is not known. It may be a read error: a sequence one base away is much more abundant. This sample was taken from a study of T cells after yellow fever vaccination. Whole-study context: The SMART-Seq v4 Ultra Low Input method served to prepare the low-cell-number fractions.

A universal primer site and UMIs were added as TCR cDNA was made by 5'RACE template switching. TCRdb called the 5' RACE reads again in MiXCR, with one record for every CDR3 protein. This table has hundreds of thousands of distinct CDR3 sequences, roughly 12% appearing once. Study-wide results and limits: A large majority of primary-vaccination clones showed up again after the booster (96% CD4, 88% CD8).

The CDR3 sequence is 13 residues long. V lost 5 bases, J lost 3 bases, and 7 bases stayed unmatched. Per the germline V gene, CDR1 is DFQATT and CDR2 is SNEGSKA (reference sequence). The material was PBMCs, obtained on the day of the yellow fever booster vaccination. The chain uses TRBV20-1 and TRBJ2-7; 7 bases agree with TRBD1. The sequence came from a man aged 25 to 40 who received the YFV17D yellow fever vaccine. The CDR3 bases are TGCAGTGCTCGCTGGGACAGAATCTACGAGCAGTACTTC. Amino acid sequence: CSARWDRIYEQYF.